The 2 T cell receptor beta chains reported below all come from one sample, sequenced in a study of T cells after yellow fever vaccination. In TCRdb, the 5' RACE reads were re-called with MiXCR into one record per CDR3 protein. The profile shows 200,000 or so distinct CDR3 sequences, about 7% of them singletons. Sequences were derived from CD4+ T cells sorted from PBMCs, sampled on the day of the yellow fever booster vaccination. The receptors shown here come from a man aged 25-40 years who received the YFV17D yellow fever vaccine.

This clonotype was detected many times. The CDR3 sequence is CASSLDGQGQFF. As DNA, the CDR3 is TGTGCCAGCAGCTTAGACGGACAGGGGCAGTTCTTC. This sequence joins TRBV7-2 and TRBJ2-1; 8 bases fit TRBD1. This CDR3 is built from 12 residues. Germline lookup yields CDR1 SGHTA and CDR2 FQGNSA. The V segment lost 1 base and the J segment 12 bases; nucleotides outside the gene matches: 2.

Regarding this clonotype: A much larger clone lies a single base off, so this may be a read error. Without the conserved terminal phenylalanine or tryptophan, this CDR3 likely stems from a read error. CDR3 nucleotide sequence: TGTGCCAGCAGTTTACCCAGCGGGAGTAACGATGAGCAGTTCTTA. Amino acid sequence: CASSLPSGSNDEQFL. This sequence joins TRBV28 and TRBJ2-1, with TRBD2 matching 8 bases. This CDR3 contains 15 residues. CDR1 and CDR2 (germline): MDHEN, SYDVKM. The V and J ends lost 2 bases and 8 bases, in that order; junction bases with no gene match: 8.